This T cell receptor (beta chain) originates from a study of blood T cells in healthy people across ages (dated by TCRdb to about 2015). About the investigation overall: Template switching captured roughly one uniquely barcoded TCR beta cDNA molecule per two T cells in model experiments. Age-related changes in TCR beta repertoire diversity were measured in the study by deep sequencing normalized with unique cDNA molecular identifiers. The donors were divided into four age groups: young (average approximately 17 years), middle-aged (over 35), aged (approximately 62) and long-lived (roughly 86). Donors of different ages were randomly distributed across sequencing lanes to avoid experimental bias. Two additional independent replicas of 1 million unique cDNA reads from the same blood draw were analyzed for two donors (one aged 18 to 30 and one aged 80 or older).

Only one count was recorded for this clonotype. The target of this receptor is not known. A much larger clone lies a single base off, so this may be a read error. According to the germline V gene, CDR1 reads SQVTM and CDR2 reads ANQGSEA. The CDR3 runs 14 residues from the cysteine to the phenylalanine. Only CDR3 DNA remains: 42 bases, in frame from the first base. The protocol used for the library was 5' RACE. The reads were generated on an Illumina HiSeq 2500. A second PCR of roughly 7 to 11 cycles was performed with a sample-barcoded 5' primer and a J-beta primer mix. Each TCR beta cDNA molecule received a unique molecular identifier from a template-switch 5' adaptor carrying 12 random nucleotides. Each sample yielded at least 2.5 million CDR3-containing paired-end reads. First-strand cDNA was synthesized from all RNA with the Mint cDNA synthesis kit, primed by a TRBC-specific oligonucleotide. After uracil-DNA glycosylase treatment, a first 18-cycle PCR used universal primers M1SS and BC2_uni_R on all cDNA. As for how the authors treated the data: Each sample was normalized by randomly selecting 1 million high-quality reads, each carrying a distinct molecular identifier. Reads sharing molecular identifiers were discarded rather than binned into consensus sequences. CDR3 identification, clonotype clustering and error correction used MiTCR with a Q25 quality threshold and the strictest error-elimination algorithm. A nonparametric unseen species model with Euler transformation was used to estimate a lower bound on total TCR beta diversity. TCRdb handled the public reads itself, with Q25 trimming in fastp and clone calling in MiXCR, and kept productive beta chains. Entries that share a CDR3 protein sequence are merged under the most common genes and DNA. These V and J calls originate from TCRdb's pipeline instead of the authors' own analysis. Here the sample has about 1,600,000 distinct CDR3 sequences; 42% occur a single time. Of the sample, 7.9% falls within the top ten clones.

Results and caveats for the whole study, not just this receptor: Compared with the aged group, the long-lived group had more naive CD4+ T cells, fewer expanded clones and increased TCR diversity, suggesting age selection. Estimates of total diversity based on one million sequenced T cells were regarded as lower bounds and as underestimates. As age increased, observed TCR beta diversity per million T cells dropped in a roughly linear way, and a significant reduction was already evident by age about 40. Because the CMV infection status of the donors was unknown, age-related changes in expanded clonotypes may potentially have been confounded. There was a strong correlation between observed TCR beta diversity and the percentage of naive T cells measured by flow cytometry. Because profiling used bulk unsorted PBMCs, naive and antigen-experienced compartments could not be compared conclusively.

The approximately 40 donors, aged about 6 to 95 years, were systemically healthy Caucasian individuals from Russia. Each donor gave roughly 11 milliliters of peripheral blood, drawn into EDTA-treated Vacutainer tubes. PBMCs were isolated by Ficoll-Paque density-gradient centrifugation, with at least 6.5 million obtained per sample. Total RNA was extracted from PBMCs with Trizol reagent, with at least 6 micrograms obtained per sample. For every donor, an aliquot of PBMCs went through flow cytometry to measure the percentages of naive CD45RAhigh/CD27high T cells. The source of this sequence is a woman under 30 in good health. Source material: blood. The sequence joins TRBV29-1 to TRBJ1-5, and TRBD1 aligns with 7 junction nucleotides. The CDR3 corresponds to CSARTGASNQPRHF. Here is the DNA: TGCAGCGCCAGAACAGGGGCTAGCAATCAGCCCCGGCATTTT.